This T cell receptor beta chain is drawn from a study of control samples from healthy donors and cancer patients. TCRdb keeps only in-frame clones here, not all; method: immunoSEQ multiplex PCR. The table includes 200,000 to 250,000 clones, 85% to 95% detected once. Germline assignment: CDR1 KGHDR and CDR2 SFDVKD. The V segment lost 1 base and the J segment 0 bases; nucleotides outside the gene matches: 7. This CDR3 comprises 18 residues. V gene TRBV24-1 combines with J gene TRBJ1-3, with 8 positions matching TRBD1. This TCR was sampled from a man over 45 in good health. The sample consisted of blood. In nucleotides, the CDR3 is TGTGCCACCAGTGATTTTCGGACAGGGCCAAGCTCTGGAAACACCATATATTTT. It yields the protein CATSDFRTGPSSGNTIYF.